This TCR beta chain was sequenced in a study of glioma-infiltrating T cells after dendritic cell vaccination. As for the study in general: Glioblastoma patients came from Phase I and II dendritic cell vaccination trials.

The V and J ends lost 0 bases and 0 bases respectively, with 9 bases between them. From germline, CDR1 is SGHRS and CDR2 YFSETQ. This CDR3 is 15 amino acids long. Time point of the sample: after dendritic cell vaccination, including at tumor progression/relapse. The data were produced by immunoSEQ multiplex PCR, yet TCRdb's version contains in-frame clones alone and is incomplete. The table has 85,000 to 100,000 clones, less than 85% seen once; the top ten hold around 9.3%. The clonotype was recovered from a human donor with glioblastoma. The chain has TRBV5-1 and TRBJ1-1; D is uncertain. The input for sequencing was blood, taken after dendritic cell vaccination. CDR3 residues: CASSLAGYMNTEAFF. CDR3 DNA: TGCGCCAGCAGCTTGGCGGGTTACATGAACACTGAAGCTTTCTTT.